This T cell receptor beta chain stems from a study of cytomegalovirus exposure and HLA in healthy donors. Study as a whole: Genetic ancestry analysis placed more than 80% of the 400 or so donors that were genotyped in the Caucasian-associated cluster. Regarding the study as a whole: Accurate HLA-A and HLA-B prediction from TCR beta sequences was reported for most subjects. Under in vitro conditions, a few CMV-associated chains were confirmed as specific for CMV antigens.

The study ran its PCR with 60 Vbeta and 13 Jbeta primers. Libraries were prepared by immunoSEQ multiplex PCR; TCRdb keeps only in-frame clonotypes and omits some of them. The sample includes 95,000 to 150,000 clones, 73% of them seen just once. With respect to this clone: What it recognizes is unknown.

CDR1 and CDR2 (germline): MNHEY, SMNVEV (reference sequence). V lost 2 bases, J lost 11 bases, and 15 bases lay in between. The CDR3 contains 13 residues. The chain has TRBV27 and TRBJ1-1; no clear D gene. The sample was PBMCs. This sequence originates from a man in his 60s in good health and CMV-seropositive. The CDR3 protein is CASSLISGFQAFF. Written as DNA, the CDR3 is TGTGCCAGCAGTTTAATATCCGGGTTTCAGGCTTTCTTT.